Below are 18 T cell receptor beta chains sequenced from a single sample in a study of immune heterogeneity within non-small cell lung tumors. Multiplex PCR employing 32 V and 13 J primers generated amplicons of the TCR beta CDR3. Via MiXCR, TCRdb re-called the multiplex PCR reads, giving one row per CDR3 protein. This sample has under 7,500 distinct CDR3 sequences, with roughly a fifth found just once. The starting template was genomic DNA from bulk tumor, approximately 620 ng per sample. Several widely spaced biopsies per primary tumor were taken during surgery. It was patients with untreated, newly diagnosed non-small cell lung cancer who underwent curative surgery. The sequencing sample was made of lung tumor tissue. Receptor source: a man in his sixties with non-small cell lung cancer.

There are many counts of this clonotype. The genes are TRBV7-3 and TRBJ2-5; 8 positions match TRBD1. The V segment lost 5 bases and the J segment 5 bases; nucleotides outside the gene matches: 10. Germline CDR1 and CDR2: SGHTA and FQGTGA. This CDR3 is 15 amino acids long. The CDR3 protein is CASSKSTGAAETQYF. The CDR3 coding sequence is TGTGCCAGCAGCAAATCGACAGGGGCGGCGGAGACCCAGTACTTC.

This clonotype was seen repeatedly, ten times or more. This chain links TRBV4-2 with TRBJ2-3; TRBD2 matches 8 bases. Germline loops: CDR1 LGHNA, CDR2 YNFKEQ. This CDR3 comprises 16 residues. Germline trimming cut 4 bases from V and 1 base from J; bases unmatched to any gene: 7. In DNA form, the CDR3 reads TGTGCCAGCAGCCTCGGTAGCGGGATCCGCACAGATACGCAGTATTTT. This gives the protein CASSLGSGIRTDTQYF.

By share, this clonotype ranks as medium-sized (0.01 to 0.1%). The chain is built from TRBV20-1 and TRBJ2-7; 7 positions agree with TRBD1. Germline CDR1 and CDR2: DFQATT and SNEGSKA (reference sequence). V shed 4 bases and J 2 bases; nucleotides not matched to a gene: 2. This CDR3 comprises 12 residues. The CDR3 loop reads CSATQGPYEQYF. The DNA of the CDR3 is TGCAGTGCTACACAGGGGCCCTACGAGCAGTACTTC.

J is TRBJ2-7 and V is TRBV7-9; 12 bases are shared with TRBD2. The CDR3 is 18 residues long. J was trimmed by 3 bases and V by 3 bases; bases with no gene match: 12. Germline loops: CDR1 SEHNR, CDR2 FQNEAQ (reference sequence). The CDR3 bases are TGTGCCAGCAGCTTCCGCTCCGGGACTAGCGGGTGGAGCTACGAGCAGTACTTC. Translating gives CASSFRSGTSGWSYEQYF.

As for this clonotype: The CDR3 end shows no conserved phenylalanine or tryptophan, and so a read error is likely. This chain links TRBV14 with TRBJ2-5; a weak D match, TRBD1 (6 bases). Germline assignment: CDR1 SGHDN and CDR2 FVKESK. The germline V and J ends were trimmed by 8 bases and 8 bases, with 21 bases remaining between them. The CDR3 totals 14 residues. The CDR3 is CASRLSGTQGTQYL. In nucleotides, the CDR3 is TGTGCCAGCCGACTGTCCGGGACACAGGGAACCCAGTACCTC.

This clonotype was counted at least ten times. The CDR3 loop is CSVDGTAGTVYNEQFF. In DNA form, the CDR3 reads TGCAGCGTTGATGGGACGGCTGGGACAGTCTACAATGAGCAGTTCTTC. The chain recombines TRBV29-1 with TRBJ2-1; 7 nucleotides line up with TRBD1. J lost 3 bases, V lost 3 bases, and 11 bases had no gene match. Germline lookup yields CDR1 SQVTM and CDR2 ANQGSEA. The CDR3 is made up of 16 amino acids.

The V call is TRBV12-3 or TRBV12-4, the J call TRBJ2-3, with 10 bases lining up with TRBD1. V lost 5 bases and J lost 15; bases outside the gene matches: 8. The CDR3 runs to 12 residues. The CDR3 DNA reads TGTGCCAGCAGTAGGGGACAGGGGACTCATTATTTT. Protein: CASSRGQGTHYF.

This clonotype is classed as medium-sized. The chain couples TRBV19 to TRBJ1-1, with D perhaps TRBD1 (5 bases). The CDR3 spans 13 residues. The germline V and J ends were trimmed by 7 bases and 1 base, with 10 bases remaining between them. Germline CDR1 is LNHDA and CDR2 is SQIVND (reference sequence). CDR3 bases: TGTGCCAGTATATCCCAGGGGAACACTGAAGCTTTCTTT. Translating it yields CASISQGNTEAFF.

Notes on this clonotype: A much bigger clone sits one base away, suggesting this may be a read error. V gene TRBV6-1 combines with J gene TRBJ1-5; D is unresolved. V lost 0 bases and J lost 11, with 14 bases in between. Germline-derived CDR1 and CDR2 are MNHNS and SASEGT. The CDR3 spans 14 residues. The chain's CDR3 is CASSEARSAQAQHF. The CDR3 nucleotides read TGTGCCAGCAGTGAAGCGAGATCGGCCCAGGCCCAGCATTTT.

This clonotype was seen many times. The J gene is TRBJ2-3, the V gene TRBV7-9, with 8 bases that match TRBD1. V trimming: 7 bases; J trimming: 1 base; junction bases outside the gene matches: 4. The CDR3 totals 14 residues. Germline V lookup: CDR1 SEHNR, CDR2 FQNEAQ (reference sequence). DNA of the CDR3: TGTGCCAGCATCATGACAGGGGGCACAGATACGCAGTATTTT. Encoded protein: CASIMTGGTDTQYF.

Comments on this clonotype: A much larger clone differs from this one at a single base, so this may be a read error. V usage is TRBV7-3 and J usage is TRBJ2-1; TRBD1 is a possible D gene (5 bases). Germline-derived CDR1 and CDR2 are SGHTA and FQGTGA. This CDR3 has 13 residues. The CDR3 loop reads CASSFGATNEHFF. The CDR3 DNA reads TGTGCCAGCAGCTTTGGGGCCACCAATGAGCATTTCTTC.

This clonotype was recorded at least ten times. The genes are TRBV7-8 and TRBJ1-1; 7 nucleotides align to TRBD1. Unmatched junction bases numbered 16, after V lost 5 bases and J lost 1 base. This CDR3 spans 18 amino acids. Looked up from germline, CDR1 is SGHVS and CDR2 is FQNEAQ. CDR3 coding DNA: TGTGCCAGCAGCCCTTCCAGGACAGGCGAGGGGAGGAACACTGAAGCTTTCTTT. This gives the protein CASSPSRTGEGRNTEAFF.

This clonotype was observed many times. The V call is TRBV7-9, the J call TRBJ1-2; TRBD1 might be the D (6 bases). The CDR3 loop spans 13 amino acids. The V end was cut by 5 bases, the J end by 8 bases, with 15 bases between. The germline V gene encodes CDR1 SEHNR and CDR2 FQNEAQ (reference sequence). CDR3 sequence (DNA): TGTGCCAGCAGCGTGCGGGGGCAGGAAGGCTACACCTTC. Translation: CASSVRGQEGYTF.

This clonotype was detected many times. This chain links TRBV6-1 with TRBJ2-1; 8 nucleotides line up with TRBD2. Germline lookup yields CDR1 MNHNS and CDR2 SASEGT. There are 16 residues in the CDR3. The junction had 13 bases not matched to a gene; V was cut back by 5 bases and J by 7 bases. The CDR3 region is CASSSYLGTRTNEQFF. For the CDR3, the DNA is TGTGCCAGCAGTTCATACCTCGGGACTAGGACAAATGAGCAGTTCTTC.

Worth noting for this clonotype: Germline is not matched at one junction end, which may reflect a read error. J is TRBJ2-2 and V is TRBV3-1; weak D call: TRBD2 (5 bases). CDR1 and CDR2 (germline): LGHDT, YNNKEL (reference sequence). The CDR3 is 16 residues long. CDR3 residues: CASSQEVICNTGELFF. CDR3 nucleotides: TGTGCCAGCAGCCAAGAAGTTATATGTAACACCGGGGAGCTTTTTTTT.

The sample holds many counts of this clonotype. The J gene is TRBJ2-5, the V gene TRBV20-1; 10 nucleotides align to TRBD2. The CDR3 is 15 residues long. The J segment lost 5 bases and the V segment lost 5 bases, leaving 11 bases of the junction unmatched. CDR1 DFQATT and CDR2 SNEGSKA come from the germline V gene (reference sequence). CDR3 sequence: CSALLLAGAGETQYF. The DNA of the CDR3 is TGCAGTGCTCTCCTTCTAGCGGGAGCCGGGGAGACCCAGTACTTC.

The chain recombines TRBV5-1 with TRBJ2-1; TRBD2 is a possible D gene (6 bases). The CDR3 is 19 amino acids. Germline CDR1 reads SGHRS; CDR2 reads YFSETQ. Trimming shortened V by 1 base and J by 4 bases, and 24 bases separated the two germline ends. As DNA, the CDR3 is TGCGCCAGCAGCTTGTCTATTTACAAGCAATCTAGCGCTTACAATGAGCAGTTCTTC. This gives the protein CASSLSIYKQSSAYNEQFF.

There are a few counts of this clonotype. A single base separates this from a much larger clone, so it may be a read error. The chain joins TRBV28 to TRBJ2-1; 13 bases line up with TRBD2. Trimming removed 5 bases from V and 9 bases from J; junction bases left unmatched: 7. Germline CDR1 and CDR2: MDHEN and SYDVKM. The CDR3 sequence is 15 residues long. The CDR3 sequence: CASSPGLAGVGEQFF. The CDR3 bases are TGTGCCAGCAGTCCAGGACTAGCGGGAGTAGGTGAGCAGTTCTTC.